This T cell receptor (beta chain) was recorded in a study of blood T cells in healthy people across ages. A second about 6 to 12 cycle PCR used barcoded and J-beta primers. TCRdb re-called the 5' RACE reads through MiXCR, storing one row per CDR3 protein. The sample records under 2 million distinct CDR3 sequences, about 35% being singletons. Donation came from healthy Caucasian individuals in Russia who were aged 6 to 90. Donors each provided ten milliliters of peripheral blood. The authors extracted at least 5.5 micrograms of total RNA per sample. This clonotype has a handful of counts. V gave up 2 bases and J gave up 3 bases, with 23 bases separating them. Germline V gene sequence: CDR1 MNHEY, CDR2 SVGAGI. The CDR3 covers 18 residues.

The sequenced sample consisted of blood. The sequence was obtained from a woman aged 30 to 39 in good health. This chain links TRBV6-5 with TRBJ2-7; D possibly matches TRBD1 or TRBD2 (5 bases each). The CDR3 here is CASSYPQTQPGRGYEQYF. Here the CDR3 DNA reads TGTGCCAGCAGTTACCCACAGACTCAGCCGGGACGGGGCTACGAGCAGTACTTC.